The 10 T cell receptor beta chains in this list originate from one sample, sequenced in a study of vaccination effects on CD4 cells after COVID-19. Here immunoSEQ multiplex PCR was the method, and the copy in TCRdb shows in-frame clones only, minus some. This table holds tens of thousands of clones, around 76% found once. Cells that had been cultured for 10 days were the source of isolated CD4+ T cells. Convalescent patients had PCR-confirmed SARS-CoV-2 infection between March and December 2020. Each person got two doses of an mRNA SARS-CoV-2 vaccine, BNT162b2 or mRNA-1273. Antigens of these TCRs are unknown. Sample: CD4+ T cells from PBMCs cultured without peptide, taken after COVID-19 vaccination. The receptors stem from a human donor who had a prior SARS-CoV-2 infection.

V gene TRBV5-1 combines with J gene TRBJ2-1; D is possibly TRBD2 (6 bases). CDR1 SGHRS and CDR2 YFSETQ come from the germline V gene. The CDR3 sequence is 16 residues long. Trimming removed 3 bases at V and 4 bases at J, with 17 bases between. The CDR3 bases are TGCGCCAGCAGCTCGGAACTAGCTGGGGGTTACAATGAGCAGTTCTTC. This translates into CASSSELAGGYNEQFF.

The V and J genes are TRBV11-1 and TRBJ2-1; 11 nucleotides line up with TRBD1. The length of the CDR3 is 16 residues. The trim removed 5 bases at V and 6 bases at J, leaving 9 bases unmatched. CDR1 is SGHAT, CDR2 FQDESV, per germline (reference sequence). The CDR3 loop reads CASSIPGTGGFNEQFF. Written as DNA, the CDR3 is TGTGCCAGCAGCATCCCCGGGACAGGGGGTTTCAATGAGCAGTTCTTC.

The J gene is TRBJ2-1, the V gene TRBV5-6, with TRBD2 identical over 7 bases. This CDR3 comprises 14 residues. V shed 5 bases, J shed 8 bases, and the junction held 10 bases outside the gene matches. CDR1 SGHDT and CDR2 YYEEEE come from the germline V gene. The DNA for the CDR3 is TGTGCCAGCAGGTGGAGGGAGGGCCGTGATGAGCAGTTCTTC. It is translated as CASRWREGRDEQFF.

The chain uses TRBV11-3 and TRBJ2-3; 9 bases match TRBD2. The CDR3 has 19 residues. After removal of 5 bases from V and 8 bases from J, the junction contained 23 bases not matched to a gene. Germline CDR1 reads SGHNT; CDR2 reads YENEEA. The CDR3 sequence: CASSQRVDHRLAARFTQYF. CDR3 DNA: TGTGCCAGCAGCCAGCGTGTAGATCATCGACTAGCGGCCCGCTTTACGCAGTATTTT.

CDR3 nucleotides: TGCGCCAGCAGCGGACGGGCAGGGAGTGACGAGCAGTACTTC. As protein: CASSGRAGSDEQYF. The rearrangement joins TRBV5-1 to TRBJ2-7; possibly TRBD1 or TRBD2 for D (5 bases each). This CDR3 region has 14 residues. Trimming removed 4 bases from V and 5 bases from J, with 16 bases in between. Germline CDR1 and CDR2: SGHRS and YFSETQ. The full variable domain, with the rest looked up from reference TRBV5-1 and TRBJ2-7, is KAGVTQTPRYLIKTRGQQVTLSCSPISGHRSVSWYQQTPGQGLQFLFEYFSETQRNKGNFPGRFSGRQFSNSRSEMNVSTLELGDSALYLCASSGRAGSDEQYFGPGTRLTVT.

The gene calls are TRBV18 and TRBJ1-5, with 9 bases identical to TRBD1. This CDR3 is 15 amino acids long. Germline CDR1 KGHSH, CDR2 LQKENI. V dropped 2 bases and J dropped 5; count of bases not matched to a gene: 4. The CDR3 DNA is TGTGCCAGCTCACCAGGACAGGGGATGGATCAGCCCCAGCATTTT. Its translation is CASSPGQGMDQPQHF.

The chain combines TRBV5-1 with TRBJ2-7, with 9 nucleotides matching TRBD2. The V segment lost 5 bases and the J segment 6 bases; nucleotides outside the gene matches: 6. Germline CDR1 and CDR2: SGHRS and YFSETQ. The CDR3 is 13 amino acids. The CDR3 loop reads CASRREGRGEQYF. In nucleotides, the CDR3 is TGCGCCAGCAGGCGGGAGGGCCGGGGCGAGCAGTACTTC.

The chain couples TRBV5-4 to TRBJ1-2; D unresolved. The CDR3 length is 13 residues. V lost 3 bases and J 2 bases, leaving 8 bases between the germline ends. Germline assignment: CDR1 SGHNT and CDR2 YYREEE (reference sequence). The CDR3 protein is CASSYSGNYGYTF. CDR3 DNA sequence: TGTGCCAGCAGCTATTCAGGCAACTATGGCTACACCTTC.

This sequence joins TRBV7-2 and TRBJ2-1; 7 bases agree with TRBD2. This CDR3 contains 19 residues. V shed 2 bases, J shed 0 bases, and the junction held 13 bases outside the gene matches. Germline CDR1 SGHTA, CDR2 FQGNSA. As DNA, the CDR3 is TGTGCCAGCAGCTTACTGGGGGGAGGGACCTCCCTCTCCTACAATGAGCAGTTCTTC. Translation: CASSLLGGGTSLSYNEQFF.

The genes are TRBV6-1 and TRBJ2-6; D ambiguous. Trimming took 0 bases from V and 1 from J, leaving 10 bases between them. Germline V gene lookup returns CDR1 MNHNS and CDR2 SASEGT. The CDR3 sequence is 17 residues long. The chain's CDR3 is CASSEALFQSGANVLTF. The CDR3 DNA reads as TGTGCCAGCAGTGAAGCGCTTTTCCAATCTGGGGCCAACGTCCTGACTTTC.